Listed here is a single TCR beta chain. This clonotype was picked up a small number of times. Its specific antigen is unknown. No base-level quality is on record; no much larger clone is a single base apart. The data derive from a study of patients and donors after allogeneic stem cell transplantation (dated by TCRdb to about 2020). V loses 6 bases of germline sequence and J loses 0 bases, and the interval between the two ends is 17 bases. Sequences DFQATT (CDR1) and SNEGSKA (CDR2) are obtained from the germline V gene (reference sequence). The CDR3 has 15 amino acids, counting the end cysteine and phenylalanine. The sequence is cut down to CDR3 DNA, 45 bases in frame from base 1. Libraries were prepared through RT-PCR. Sequencing used a NextSeq 550. Through fastp at Q25 and MiXCR, TCRdb rebuilt clones from the public reads, retaining in-frame beta chains. Entries are consolidated by CDR3 protein sequence, retaining the most common genes and DNA. This sample has some 880,000 distinct CDR3 sequences in its table, and under 20% of those were observed once. The ten largest clones represent 5.5% to 6.5% of the sample.

The sequenced sample consisted of blood, either unsorted or a sorted T cell fraction (not recorded which). The chain uses TRBV20-1 and TRBJ1-2, and TRBD1 may be the D gene, going by 5 matching bases. The sequence was obtained from a human donor who was either an allogeneic HSCT recipient or a stem cell or donor lymphocyte infusion donor (not recorded which). It is not recorded whose cells these are; they may come from a transplant donor. The CDR3 protein is CSAPGVGGPNYGYTF. The bases are TGCAGTGCCCCGGGCGTGGGGGGACCTAACTATGGCTACACCTTC.